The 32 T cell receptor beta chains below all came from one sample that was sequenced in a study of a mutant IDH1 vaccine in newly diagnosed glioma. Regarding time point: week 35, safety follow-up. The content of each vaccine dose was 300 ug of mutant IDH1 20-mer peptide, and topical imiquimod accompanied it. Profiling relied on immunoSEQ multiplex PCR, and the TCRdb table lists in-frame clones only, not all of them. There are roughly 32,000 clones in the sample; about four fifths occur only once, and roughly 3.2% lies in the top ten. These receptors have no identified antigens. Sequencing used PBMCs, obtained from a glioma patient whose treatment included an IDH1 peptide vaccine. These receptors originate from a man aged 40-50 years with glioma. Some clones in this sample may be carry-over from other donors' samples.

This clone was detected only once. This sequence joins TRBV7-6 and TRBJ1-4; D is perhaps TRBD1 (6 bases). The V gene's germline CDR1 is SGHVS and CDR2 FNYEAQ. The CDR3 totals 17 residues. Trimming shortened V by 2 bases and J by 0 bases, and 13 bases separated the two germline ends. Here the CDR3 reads CASSLSTGPATNEKLFF. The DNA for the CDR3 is TGTGCCAGCAGCTTATCGACAGGACCAGCAACTAATGAAAAACTGTTTTTT. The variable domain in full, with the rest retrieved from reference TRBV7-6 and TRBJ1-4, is GAGVSQSPRYKVTKRGQDVALRCDPISGHVSLYWYRQALGQGPEFLTYFNYEAQQDKSGLPNDRFSAERPEGSISTLTIQRTEQRDSAMYRCASSLSTGPATNEKLFFGSGTQLSVL.

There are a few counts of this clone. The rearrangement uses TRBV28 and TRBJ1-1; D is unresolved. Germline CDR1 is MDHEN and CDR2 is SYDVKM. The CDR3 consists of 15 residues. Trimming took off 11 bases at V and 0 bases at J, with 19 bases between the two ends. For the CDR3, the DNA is TGTGCCGCCACCAGCCACCGACTCCTGAACACTGAAGCTTTCTTT. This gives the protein CAATSHRLLNTEAFF.

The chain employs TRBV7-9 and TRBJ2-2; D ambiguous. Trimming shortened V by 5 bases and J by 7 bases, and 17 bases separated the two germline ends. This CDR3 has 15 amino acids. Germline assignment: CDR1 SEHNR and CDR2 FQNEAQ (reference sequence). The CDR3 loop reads CASSPFGTRSGELFF. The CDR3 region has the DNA TGTGCCAGCAGCCCTTTCGGTACGAGGAGCGGGGAGCTGTTTTTT.

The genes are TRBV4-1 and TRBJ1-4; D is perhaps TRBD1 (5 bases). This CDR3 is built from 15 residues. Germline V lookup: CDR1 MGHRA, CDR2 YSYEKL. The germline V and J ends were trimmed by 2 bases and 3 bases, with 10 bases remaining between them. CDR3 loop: CASSQQSGANEKLFF. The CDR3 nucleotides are TGCGCCAGCAGCCAACAATCGGGGGCTAATGAAAAACTGTTTTTT.

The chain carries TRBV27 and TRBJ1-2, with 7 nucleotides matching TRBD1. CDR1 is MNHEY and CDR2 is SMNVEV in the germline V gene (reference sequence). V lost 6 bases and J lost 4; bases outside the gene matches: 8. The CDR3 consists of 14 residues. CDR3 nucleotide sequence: TGTGCCAGCAGACCACCGGGACAGATCTATGGCTACACCTTC. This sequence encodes CASRPPGQIYGYTF.

The chain's CDR3 is CASSFGLAEEETQYF. DNA for the CDR3: TGTGCCAGCAGTTTCGGGCTAGCGGAAGAAGAGACCCAGTACTTC. This sequence joins TRBV27 and TRBJ2-5, with 7 bases fitting TRBD2. The CDR3 sequence is 15 residues long. V shed 3 bases, J shed 3 bases, and the junction held 7 bases outside the gene matches. Germline V gene data show CDR1 as MNHEY and CDR2 as SMNVEV (reference sequence).

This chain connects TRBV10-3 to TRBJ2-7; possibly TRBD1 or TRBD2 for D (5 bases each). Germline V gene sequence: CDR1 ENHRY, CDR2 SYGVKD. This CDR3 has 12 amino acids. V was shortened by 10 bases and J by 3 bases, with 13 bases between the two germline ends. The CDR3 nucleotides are TGTGCCACCGGGGACGGCTACTACGAGCAGTACTTC. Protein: CATGDGYYEQYF.

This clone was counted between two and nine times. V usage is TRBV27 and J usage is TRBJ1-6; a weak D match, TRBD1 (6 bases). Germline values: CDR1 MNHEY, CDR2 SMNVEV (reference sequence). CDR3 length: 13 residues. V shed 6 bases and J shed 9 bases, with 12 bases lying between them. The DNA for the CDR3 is TGTGCCAGCAGCCCGAAACAGGGTTCACCCCTCCACTTT. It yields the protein CASSPKQGSPLHF.

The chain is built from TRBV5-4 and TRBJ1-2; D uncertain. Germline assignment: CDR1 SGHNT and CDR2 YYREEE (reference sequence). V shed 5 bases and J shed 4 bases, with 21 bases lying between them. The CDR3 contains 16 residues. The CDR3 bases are TGTGCCAGCAGTTTCGACCGGGTGACCCGTTCCTATGGCTACACCTTC. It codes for CASSFDRVTRSYGYTF.

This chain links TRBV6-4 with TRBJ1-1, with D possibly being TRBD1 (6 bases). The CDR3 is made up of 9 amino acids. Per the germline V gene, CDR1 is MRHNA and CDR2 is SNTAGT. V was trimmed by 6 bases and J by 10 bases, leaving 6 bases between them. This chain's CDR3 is CASRQGAFF. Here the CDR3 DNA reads TGTGCCAGCAGACAGGGAGCTTTCTTT.

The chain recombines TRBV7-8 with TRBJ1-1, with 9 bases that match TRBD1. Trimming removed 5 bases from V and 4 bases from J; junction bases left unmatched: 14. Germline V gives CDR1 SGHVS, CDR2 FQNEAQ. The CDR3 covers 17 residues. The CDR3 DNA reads TGTGCCAGCAGCCCGAGCCGCTGGGACAGGGTTTCCACTGAAGCTTTCTTT. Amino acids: CASSPSRWDRVSTEAFF.

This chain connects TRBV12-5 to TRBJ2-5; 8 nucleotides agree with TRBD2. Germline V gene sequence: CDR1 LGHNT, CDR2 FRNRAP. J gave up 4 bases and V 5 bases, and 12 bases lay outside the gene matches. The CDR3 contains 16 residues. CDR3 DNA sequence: TGTGCTAGTGGTCCCCGGGGGGGGGTTTTAGGAGAGACCCAGTACTTC. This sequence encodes CASGPRGGVLGETQYF. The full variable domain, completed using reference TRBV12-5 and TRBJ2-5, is DARVTQTPRHKVTEMGQEVTMRCQPILGHNTVFWYRQTMMQGLELLAYFRNRAPLDDSGMPKDRFSAEMPDATLATLKIQPSEPRDSAVYFCASGPRGGVLGETQYFGPGTRLLVL.

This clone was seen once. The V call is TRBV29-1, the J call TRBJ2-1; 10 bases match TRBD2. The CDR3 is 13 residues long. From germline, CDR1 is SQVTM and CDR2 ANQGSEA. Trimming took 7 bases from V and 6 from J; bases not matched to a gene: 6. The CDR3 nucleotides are TGCAGCGGAGCGGGGGGGGTCGGCAATGAGCAGTTCTTC. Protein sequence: CSGAGGVGNEQFF.

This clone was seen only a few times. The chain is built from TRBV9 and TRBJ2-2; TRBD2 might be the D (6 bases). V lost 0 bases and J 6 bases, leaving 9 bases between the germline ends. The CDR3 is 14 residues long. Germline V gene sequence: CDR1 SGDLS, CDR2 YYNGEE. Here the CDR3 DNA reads TGTGCCAGCAGCGTAGTGGGGGGACCCGGGGAGCTGTTTTTT. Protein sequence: CASSVVGGPGELFF.

CDR3 amino acids: CASSLVGQETQYF. For the CDR3, the DNA is TGTGCCAGCAGCTTGGTGGGTCAAGAGACCCAGTACTTC. The J gene is TRBJ2-5, the V gene TRBV5-4; D not certain. Germline CDR1 and CDR2: SGHNT and YYREEE (reference sequence). Trimming took 0 bases from V and 2 from J, leaving 5 bases between them. CDR3 length: 13 amino acids. The full variable domain, in which reference TRBV5-4 and TRBJ2-5 provide the parts outside the CDR3, is ETGVTQSPTHLIKTRGQQVTLRCSSQSGHNTVSWYQQALGQGPQFIFQYYREEENGRGNFPPRFSGLQFPNYSSELNVNALELDDSALYLCASSLVGQETQYFGPGTRLLVL.

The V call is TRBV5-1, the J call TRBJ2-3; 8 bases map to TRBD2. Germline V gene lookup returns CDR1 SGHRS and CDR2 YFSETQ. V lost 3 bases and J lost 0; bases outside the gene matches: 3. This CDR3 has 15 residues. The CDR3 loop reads CASSSLAGSTDTQYF. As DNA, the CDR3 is TGCGCCAGCAGCTCTTTAGCGGGAAGCACAGATACGCAGTATTTT.

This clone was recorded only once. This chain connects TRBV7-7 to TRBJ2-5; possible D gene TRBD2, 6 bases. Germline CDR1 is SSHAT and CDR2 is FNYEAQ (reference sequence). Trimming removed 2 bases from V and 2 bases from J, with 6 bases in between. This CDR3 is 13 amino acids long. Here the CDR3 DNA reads TGTGCCAGCAGCTTAAGCGGGCAAGAGACCCAGTACTTC. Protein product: CASSLSGQETQYF.

This CDR3 is CASSLVVGTREKLFF. For the CDR3, the DNA is TGTGCCAGCAGCTTAGTAGTAGGGACGAGAGAAAAACTGTTTTTT. This chain connects TRBV7-2 to TRBJ1-4; the D gene is possibly TRBD1 (5 bases). V was pared by 1 base and J by 8 bases, with 14 bases between. The CDR3 totals 15 residues. Germline CDR1 reads SGHTA; CDR2 reads FQGNSA.

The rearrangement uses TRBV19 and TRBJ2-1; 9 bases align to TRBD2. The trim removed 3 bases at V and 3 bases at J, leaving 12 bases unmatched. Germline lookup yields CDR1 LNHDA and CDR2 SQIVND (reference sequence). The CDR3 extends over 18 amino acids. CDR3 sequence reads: CASSIVAGGSKFYNEQFF. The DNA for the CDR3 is TGTGCCAGTAGTATTGTGGCGGGGGGGTCTAAGTTCTACAATGAGCAGTTCTTC.

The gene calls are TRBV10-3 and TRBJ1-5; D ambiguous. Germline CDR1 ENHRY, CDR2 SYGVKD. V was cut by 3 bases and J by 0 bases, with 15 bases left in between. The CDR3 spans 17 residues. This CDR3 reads CAISDPTGSYSNQPQHF. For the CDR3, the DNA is TGTGCCATCAGTGACCCGACGGGATCTTATAGCAATCAGCCCCAGCATTTT.

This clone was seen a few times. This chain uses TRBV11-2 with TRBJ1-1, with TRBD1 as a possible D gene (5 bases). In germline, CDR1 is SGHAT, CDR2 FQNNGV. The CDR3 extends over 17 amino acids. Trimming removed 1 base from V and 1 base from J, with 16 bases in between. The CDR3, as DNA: TGTGCCAGCAGCTTAGTCAGGGTAGGATTGGGGAACACTGAAGCTTTCTTT. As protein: CASSLVRVGLGNTEAFF. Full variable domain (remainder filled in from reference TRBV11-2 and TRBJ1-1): EAGVAQSPRYKIIEKRQSVAFWCNPISGHATLYWYQQILGQGPKLLIQFQNNGVVDDSQLPKDRFSAERLKGVDSTLKIQPAKLEDSAVYLCASSLVRVGLGNTEAFFGQGTRLTVV.

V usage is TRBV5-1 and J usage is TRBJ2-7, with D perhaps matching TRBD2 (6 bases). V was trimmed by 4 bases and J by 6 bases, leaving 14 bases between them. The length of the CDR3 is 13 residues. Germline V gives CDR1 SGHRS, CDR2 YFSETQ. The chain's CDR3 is CASSPAGSGEQYF. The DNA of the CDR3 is TGCGCCAGCAGCCCCGCGGGGTCCGGCGAGCAGTACTTC.

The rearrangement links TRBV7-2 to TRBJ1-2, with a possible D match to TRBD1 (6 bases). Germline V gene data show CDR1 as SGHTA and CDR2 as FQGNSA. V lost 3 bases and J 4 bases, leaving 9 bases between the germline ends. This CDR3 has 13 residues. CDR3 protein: CASSFRTAYGYTF. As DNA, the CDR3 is TGTGCCAGCAGCTTCCGGACAGCCTATGGCTACACCTTC. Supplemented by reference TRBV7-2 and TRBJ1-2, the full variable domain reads GAGVSQSPSNKVTEKGKDVELRCDPISGHTALYWYRQSLGQGLEFLIYFQGNSAPDKSGLPSDRFSAERTGGSVSTLTIQRTQQEDSAVYLCASSFRTAYGYTFGSGTRLTVV.

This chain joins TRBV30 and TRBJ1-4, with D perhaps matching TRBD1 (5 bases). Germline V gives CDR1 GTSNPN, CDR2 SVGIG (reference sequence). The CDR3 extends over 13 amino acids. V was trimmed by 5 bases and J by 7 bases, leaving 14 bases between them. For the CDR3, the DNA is TGTGCCTGGTCGAGTAAGGGGAGTGAAAAACTGTTTTTT. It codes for CAWSSKGSEKLFF.

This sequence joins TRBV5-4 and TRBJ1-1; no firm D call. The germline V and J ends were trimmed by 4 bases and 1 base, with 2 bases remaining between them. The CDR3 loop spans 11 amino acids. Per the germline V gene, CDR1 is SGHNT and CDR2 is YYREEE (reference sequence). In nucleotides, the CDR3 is TGTGCCAGCAGCAGGAACACTGAAGCTTTCTTT. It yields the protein CASSRNTEAFF.

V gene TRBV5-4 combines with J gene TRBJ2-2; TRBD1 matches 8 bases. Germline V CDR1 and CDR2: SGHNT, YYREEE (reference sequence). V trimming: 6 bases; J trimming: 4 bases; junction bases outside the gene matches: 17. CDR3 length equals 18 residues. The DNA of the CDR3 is TGTGCCAGCACCCAAGGACAGGGTGGGATATATGGCACCGGGGAGCTGTTTTTT. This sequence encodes CASTQGQGGIYGTGELFF.

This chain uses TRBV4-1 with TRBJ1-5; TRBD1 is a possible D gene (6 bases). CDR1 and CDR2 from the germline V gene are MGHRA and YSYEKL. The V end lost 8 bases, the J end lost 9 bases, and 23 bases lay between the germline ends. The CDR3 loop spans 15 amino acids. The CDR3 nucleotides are TGCGCCAGCGGACAGAGGGACGGCGACTTTCGGCCCCAGCATTTT. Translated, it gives CASGQRDGDFRPQHF.

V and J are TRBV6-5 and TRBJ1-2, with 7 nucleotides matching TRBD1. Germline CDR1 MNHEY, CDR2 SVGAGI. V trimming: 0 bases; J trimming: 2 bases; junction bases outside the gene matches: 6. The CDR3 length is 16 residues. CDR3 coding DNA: TGTGCCAGCAGTTACTCGTTCCGACAGGGAAACTATGGCTACACCTTC. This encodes CASSYSFRQGNYGYTF.

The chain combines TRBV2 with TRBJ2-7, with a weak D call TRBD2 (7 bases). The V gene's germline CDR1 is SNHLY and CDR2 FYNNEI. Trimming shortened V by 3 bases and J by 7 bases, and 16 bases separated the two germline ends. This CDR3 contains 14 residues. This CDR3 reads CASSEIAGAGEQYF. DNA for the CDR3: TGTGCCAGCAGTGAGATCGCGGGGGCAGGGGAGCAGTACTTC.

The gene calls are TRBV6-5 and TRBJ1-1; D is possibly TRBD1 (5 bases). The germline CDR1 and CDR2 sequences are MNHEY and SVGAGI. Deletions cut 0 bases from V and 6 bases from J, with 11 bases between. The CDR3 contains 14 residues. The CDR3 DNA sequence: TGTGCCAGCAGTTACTCAGGGGAAGGCCCTGAAGCTTTCTTT. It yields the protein CASSYSGEGPEAFF.

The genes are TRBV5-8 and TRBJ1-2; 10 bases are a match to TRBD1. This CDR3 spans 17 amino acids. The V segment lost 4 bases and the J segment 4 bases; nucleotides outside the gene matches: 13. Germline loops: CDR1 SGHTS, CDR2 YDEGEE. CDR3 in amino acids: CASSLRPGTGDAYGYTF. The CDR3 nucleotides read TGTGCCAGCAGCCTTCGTCCCGGGACAGGGGACGCCTATGGCTACACCTTC.

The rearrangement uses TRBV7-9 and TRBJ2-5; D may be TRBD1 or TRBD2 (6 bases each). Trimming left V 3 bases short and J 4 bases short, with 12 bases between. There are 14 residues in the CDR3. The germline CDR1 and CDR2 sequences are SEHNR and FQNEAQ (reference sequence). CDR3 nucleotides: TGTGCCAGCAGCTTCGGGGGCGGAGGAGAGACCCAGTACTTC. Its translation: CASSFGGGGETQYF.